The 18 T cell receptor beta chains below all came from one sample that was sequenced in a study of blood T cell repertoires in COVID-19. Sequencing was performed with immunoSEQ multiplex PCR; in TCRdb, only in-frame clones are kept and a portion is missing. Of around 300,000 clones listed, under 90% are singletons. Input material: peripheral blood. Source of these receptors: a woman younger than 45 with COVID-19, enrolled during active disease.

This chain links TRBV7-9 with TRBJ2-2, with 8 nucleotides matching TRBD1. This CDR3 comprises 17 residues. The ends lost 0 bases at V and 4 bases at J; junction bases unmatched: 7. Per the germline V gene, CDR1 is SEHNR and CDR2 is FQNEAQ (reference sequence). The CDR3 here is CASSLAGRRGLTGELFF. The CDR3 nucleotides are TGTGCCAGCAGCTTAGCGGGCCGCAGGGGGCTCACCGGGGAGCTGTTTTTT.

The chain links TRBV7-9 to TRBJ2-7; D call uncertain. With 4 bases removed from V and 3 bases from J, the gap between germline ends came to 10 bases. CDR3 length: 13 amino acids. Germline CDR1 and CDR2: SEHNR and FQNEAQ (reference sequence). The CDR3 DNA reads TGTGCCAGCAGCTCTAGTTCGGACTACGAGCAGTACTTC. Its protein is CASSSSSDYEQYF.

This clone showed up just a few times. The genes are TRBV27 and TRBJ1-1, with 8 bases aligning to TRBD1. The CDR3 runs 17 residues. Germline CDR1 reads MNHEY; CDR2 reads SMNVEV (reference sequence). J gave up 1 base and V 0 bases, and 7 bases lay outside the gene matches. The CDR3 sequence is CASSLSMRTGKNTEAFF. The CDR3 DNA follows: TGTGCCAGCAGTTTATCGATGAGGACAGGGAAGAACACTGAAGCTTTCTTT.

Comment on this clone: The junction differs from germline at one of its ends, possibly a read error. The CDR3 region is CAWSVRGGAYVMDF. CDR3 nucleotide sequence: TGTGCCTGGAGTGTAAGAGGGGGCGCATACGTTATGGACTTC. The chain recombines TRBV30 with TRBJ2-7; 7 bases agree with TRBD1. The CDR3 extends over 14 amino acids. Looked up from germline, CDR1 is GTSNPN and CDR2 is SVGIG (reference sequence).

This chain connects TRBV7-9 to TRBJ2-1; no definite D call. The V and J ends lost 5 bases and 7 bases respectively, with 18 bases between them. The CDR3 is made up of 15 amino acids. The germline V gene encodes CDR1 SEHNR and CDR2 FQNEAQ (reference sequence). CDR3 protein: CASSPTYQGRNEQFF. CDR3 nucleotide sequence: TGTGCCAGCAGCCCGACTTATCAAGGAAGGAATGAGCAGTTCTTC.

The V and J genes are TRBV5-5 and TRBJ1-2, with D tentatively TRBD1 (6 bases). There are 13 residues in the CDR3. Per the germline V gene, CDR1 is SGHKS and CDR2 is YYEKEE (reference sequence). V dropped 0 bases and J dropped 8 bases, with 11 bases sitting between them. CDR3: CASSLVGAAGYTF. The CDR3, as DNA: TGTGCCAGCAGCTTGGTGGGGGCGGCGGGCTACACCTTC.

J is TRBJ2-7 and V is TRBV19, with a possible D match to TRBD1 (5 bases). V dropped 2 bases and J dropped 3 bases, with 14 bases sitting between them. The CDR3 contains 15 residues. Germline loops: CDR1 LNHDA, CDR2 SQIVND (reference sequence). The CDR3 sequence: CASSIFWGRIYEQYF. CDR3 coding DNA: TGTGCCAGTAGTATATTTTGGGGCAGGATCTACGAGCAGTACTTC.

This rearrangement joins TRBV10-3 to TRBJ2-5; TRBD2 aligns across 8 bases. Germline V gives CDR1 ENHRY, CDR2 SYGVKD. Trimming at V came to 4 bases and at J to 4 bases, leaving 8 bases not matched to a gene. The CDR3 has 15 residues. For the CDR3, the DNA is TGTGCCATCAGTGGGGGTAGCGGGATGGGAGAGACCCAGTACTTC. This translates into CAISGGSGMGETQYF.

This clone was detected ten times or more. V is TRBV9 and J is TRBJ2-3; 8 positions match TRBD2. The germline V gene encodes CDR1 SGDLS and CDR2 YYNGEE. Unmatched junction bases numbered 9, after V lost 4 bases and J lost 5 bases. This CDR3 contains 15 residues. CDR3: CASSISGAGGDTQYF. CDR3 bases: TGTGCCAGCAGCATTAGCGGGGCCGGGGGAGATACGCAGTATTTT.

This clone was detected only once. The J gene is TRBJ2-2, the V gene TRBV27; 13 bases agree with TRBD2. The CDR3 is 19 amino acids. Germline V CDR1 and CDR2: MNHEY, SMNVEV (reference sequence). Trimming took 4 bases from V and 0 from J; bases not matched to a gene: 8. DNA of the CDR3: TGTGCCAGCAGTTCTCCGGGACTAGCGGGACCCGCGAACACCGGGGAGCTGTTTTTT. It specifies CASSSPGLAGPANTGELFF.

The V and J genes are TRBV3-1 (or the pseudogene TRBV3-2) and TRBJ1-5; perhaps TRBD1 as D (5 bases). Germline-derived CDR1 and CDR2 are LGHDT and YNNKEL (reference sequence). The CDR3 consists of 15 residues. The V and J ends lost 0 bases and 8 bases respectively, with 14 bases between them. The chain's CDR3 is CASSQDRVAGKPQHF. CDR3 DNA: TGTGCCAGCAGCCAAGACAGGGTAGCGGGTAAGCCCCAGCATTTT.

This chain uses TRBV27 with TRBJ1-5; TRBD1 might be the D (5 bases). Germline CDR1 reads MNHEY; CDR2 reads SMNVEV (reference sequence). The CDR3 is 16 amino acids. Trimming cost V 6 bases and J 0 bases, with 15 bases left between them. The CDR3 reads CASSSGHFYSNQPQHF. CDR3 nucleotide sequence: TGTGCCAGCAGCTCCGGACATTTTTATAGCAATCAGCCCCAGCATTTT.

This sequence joins TRBV10-1 and TRBJ2-2; possibly TRBD2 for D (5 bases). The V end was cut by 4 bases, the J end by 3 bases, with 21 bases between. This CDR3 has 18 amino acids. Per germline, CDR1 WNHNN and CDR2 SYGVQD (reference sequence). In DNA form, the CDR3 reads TGCGCCAGCAGTGCGATCATTCCTTCGGGGAAGGACACCGGGGAGCTGTTTTTT. Translation gives CASSAIIPSGKDTGELFF.

V and J are TRBV6-5 and TRBJ1-2; D gene uncertain. The germline CDR1 and CDR2 sequences are MNHEY and SVGAGI. V was cut by 5 bases and J by 4 bases, with 14 bases left in between. The CDR3 is made up of 14 amino acids. The CDR3 sequence: CASSLGVTPYGYTF. The CDR3 bases are TGTGCCAGCAGTCTGGGAGTTACCCCCTATGGCTACACCTTC.

This rearrangement joins TRBV7-9 to TRBJ2-4; D unclear. The CDR3 extends over 13 amino acids. In germline, CDR1 is SEHNR, CDR2 FQNEAQ (reference sequence). Trimming stripped 0 bases from V and 5 bases from J, with 5 bases between. The CDR3 DNA follows: TGTGCCAGCAGCTTAGCTCTCGAAAACATTCAGTACTTC. Protein product: CASSLALENIQYF.

The V gene is TRBV27, the J gene TRBJ2-3; 7 nucleotides align to TRBD2. The CDR3 spans 16 residues. The germline CDR1 and CDR2 sequences are MNHEY and SMNVEV (reference sequence). V was pared by 8 bases and J by 4 bases, with 15 bases of the junction left unmatched. DNA for the CDR3: TGTGCCAGCGGGTCCCTAGCGGCCATTCCGGCAGATACGCAGTATTTT. As protein: CASGSLAAIPADTQYF.

As regards this clone: Other nucleotide sequences from this sample produce the same CDR3. The chain joins TRBV5-1 to TRBJ2-1; TRBD2 is a possible D gene (6 bases). Germline CDR1 and CDR2: SGHRS and YFSETQ. V dropped 2 bases and J dropped 2 bases, with 11 bases sitting between them. This CDR3 is built from 15 residues. CDR3 region: CASSLEGGTYNEQFF. In DNA form, the CDR3 reads TGCGCCAGCAGCTTAGAGGGAGGCACCTACAATGAGCAGTTCTTC.

This chain connects TRBV18 to TRBJ2-7; D not certain. The CDR3 length is 14 residues. Per germline, CDR1 KGHSH and CDR2 LQKENI. Trimming took off 5 bases at V and 5 bases at J, with 16 bases between the two ends. CDR3: CASSDQVTYHEQYF. The CDR3 nucleotides are TGTGCCAGCTCAGATCAGGTTACCTACCACGAGCAGTACTTC.